These T cell receptor beta chains were read from a single sample in a study of shared clonotypes between healthy human individuals. Sequenced by immunoSEQ multiplex PCR; TCRdb stores in-frame clones only, minus some. The table has roughly 200,000 clones, 66% seen once. Sample: memory CD4+ T cells sorted from blood. Every receptor here comes from a man aged 25-45 years in good health. Both conserved end residues are part of each CDR3. Fields, in order: CDR3 DNA, CDR3 protein, clone size, V gene, J gene, D gene. D genes are given only for firm matches. Some rows mark clone size as missing; the rest say once, few, many or name a class of expanded clone.

cdr3_nt: TGTGCCAGCAGCTTAGATGTCGTGGGGTCCCTGGACGAGCAGTACTTC
cdr3_aa: CASSLDVVGSLDEQYF
clone_size: -
v_call: TRBV7-9
j_call: TRBJ2-7
d_call: -

cdr3_nt: TGTGCCAGCAGACAGGCCGCGGGAGGGCAGTTCTTC
cdr3_aa: CASRQAAGGQFF
clone_size: -
v_call: TRBV6-5
j_call: TRBJ2-1
d_call: TRBD2

cdr3_nt: TGCGCCAGCAGCTTGAGGGGGACAACTGAAGCTTTCTTT
cdr3_aa: CASSLRGTTEAFF
clone_size: -
v_call: TRBV5-1
j_call: TRBJ1-1
d_call: -

cdr3_nt: TGTGCCAGCAGCCAATGGCTTGGGGGGAACCCGAGCACAGATACGCAGTATTTT
cdr3_aa: CASSQWLGGNPSTDTQYF
clone_size: -
v_call: TRBV7-3
j_call: TRBJ2-3
d_call: -

cdr3_nt: TGTGCCAGCAGCCTGGACACCCTCTACAATGAGCAGTTCTTC
cdr3_aa: CASSLDTLYNEQFF
clone_size: -
v_call: TRBV14
j_call: TRBJ2-1
d_call: -

cdr3_nt: TGTGCCAGCAGCGCTAGAGGGGGCAACGGGGAGCTGTTTTTT
cdr3_aa: CASSARGGNGELFF
clone_size: -
v_call: TRBV11-3
j_call: TRBJ2-2
d_call: TRBD1

cdr3_nt: TGTGCCAGCAGTTTCTCGGGGGGGCAGCCCCAGCATTTT
cdr3_aa: CASSFSGGQPQHF
clone_size: -
v_call: TRBV27
j_call: TRBJ1-5
d_call: -

cdr3_nt: TGCGCCAGCAGTGCCCAGCGGGCTGGCACAGATACGCAGTATTTT
cdr3_aa: CASSAQRAGTDTQYF
clone_size: -
v_call: TRBV10-2
j_call: TRBJ2-3
d_call: -

cdr3_nt: TGTGCCAGCAGCTTCTGGGACAGGTCTCACGAGCAGTACTTC
cdr3_aa: CASSFWDRSHEQYF
clone_size: -
v_call: TRBV11-2
j_call: TRBJ2-7
d_call: TRBD1

cdr3_nt: TGTGCTAGCAGCTTAGCCGTAAATCAGCCCCAGCATTTT
cdr3_aa: CASSLAVNQPQHF
clone_size: few
v_call: TRBV7-7
j_call: TRBJ1-5
d_call: -